These T cell receptor beta chains were read from a single sample in a study of blood T cell repertoires in COVID-19. Method: immunoSEQ multiplex PCR; TCRdb's copy keeps in-frame clones and lacks some. There are some 70,000 clones in the sample; 87% occur only once, and less than 8% lies in the top ten. Sequenced input: peripheral blood. These receptors came from a man over 45 with active COVID-19. Both conserved end residues are part of each CDR3. A clone size is listed for some rows: how often the clone was seen (once, few, many), or a class if it is expanded.

clone_size,v_call,cdr3_aa
NA,TRBV27,CASSELTGIYEQYF
NA,TRBV7-3,CASSLDITHEQFF
NA,TRBV5-1,CASSLATGAEQYF
NA,TRBV7-2,CASSPRDRGQETQYF
NA,TRBV5-1,CASSLGTDTYGYTF
NA,TRBV18,CASSEKTGTAYGYTF
few,TRBV19,CASSRSRDRGYQPQHF
NA,TRBV5-1,CASSLDRGGETQYF
NA,TRBV4-3,CASSQDSSFSDRVITEAFF
large,TRBV5-6,CASTPWGGGYEQYF
NA,TRBV5-4,CASSLSQGGYGYTF
NA,TRBV12-3/TRBV12-4,CASRTGRSPLHF
NA,TRBV7-3,CASSRTGGGANVLTF
NA,TRBV6-4,CASRKDRAYNSPLHF
NA,TRBV7-3,CASSLGSSGNTIYF
NA,TRBV23-1,CASSQSKLNEQFF
NA,TRBV28,CASRSPLAGGVGYTF
NA,TRBV7-2,CASSASGRGEQYF
NA,TRBV4-3,CASSQDLPGETQYF
NA,TRBV7-9,CASSLGGGWETQYF
once,TRBV28,CASRPGTSGYEQYF
once,TRBV4-3,CASSPSRGSFANTGELFF
NA,TRBV6-6,CASITGEGGNTIYF
NA,TRBV6-6,CASSYSRSGTEAFF
NA,TRBV4-2,CASSQDAASNYGYTF
NA,TRBV5-1,CASSRAGGLTNEKLFF
NA,TRBV11-2,CASSLAGVITGELFF
NA,TRBV28,CASSLGLAGGLEEQFF
NA,TRBV6-5,CASSYSPQGGYEQYF
NA,TRBV9,CASSLRGTSEETQYF
NA,TRBV19,CASSSQTGGRNEQYF
NA,TRBV28,CASSSPVSHSPLHF
NA,TRBV4-2,CASSQGQIMYF
NA,TRBV6-6,CASGDRVHTF
NA,TRBV7-2,CASRKGTKNIQYF
NA,TRBV5-6,CASSLGGREEGQPQHF
NA,TRBV30,CAWSVRGNQPQHF
NA,TRBV29-1,CSVSPNTEAFF
NA,TRBV19,CASSPRTDFHQETQYF
NA,TRBV20-1,CSASPAREQYF
NA,TRBV25-1,CASRRTGAYEQYF
NA,TRBV30,CAWSVPYRGNAQETQYF
NA,TRBV5-4,CASSPRASGRPTDTQYF
NA,TRBV5-5,CASSLNRGLYEQYF
NA,TRBV5-6,CASRTPARAYEQYF
NA,TRBV4-2,CASSQDPPLADSYNEQFF
NA,TRBV7-9,CASSLGAGFYNSPLHF
once,TRBV2,CASSSNAGPYEQYF
NA,TRBV19,CASSMGRTGEQPQHF
NA,TRBV29-1,CSVLGGVYGYTF
NA,TRBV19,CASSIELAGTDTQYF
NA,TRBV3-1/TRBV3-2,CASSQDFVRVADTQYF
NA,TRBV18,CASSSMGGKETQYF
NA,TRBV5-6,CASSFSGGMDNEQFF